This entry lists 18 T cell receptor beta chains sequenced from one sample in a study of T-cell reconstitution after alpha-beta-depleted transplantation in children. Construction of the TCRbeta library involved unique molecular identifiers. TCRdb used MiXCR to reprocess the PCR reads, holding one entry per CDR3 protein. This table has 97,000 or so distinct CDR3 sequences, about 6.8% appearing once. The sample was PBMCs, taken before TCRalphabeta/CD19-depleted stem cell transplant. These receptors were obtained from a boy aged 2 to 10 with acute lymphoblastic leukemia, due to receive a stem cell transplant.

This clonotype was detected ten times or more. The chain couples TRBV20-1 to TRBJ2-3, with 10 positions matching TRBD2. After removal of 6 bases from V and 7 bases from J, the junction contained 16 bases not matched to a gene. This CDR3 comprises 16 residues. CDR1 and CDR2 from the germline V gene are DFQATT and SNEGSKA (reference sequence). In nucleotides, the CDR3 is TGCAGTGCCTGCTCTAGCGGGGGCCCTGCTACGCATACGCAGTATTTT. Translation gives CSACSSGGPATHTQYF.

This clonotype was picked up many times. The chain joins TRBV28 to TRBJ2-2; D may be TRBD2 (6 bases). The CDR3 covers 12 residues. CDR1 MDHEN and CDR2 SYDVKM come from the germline V gene. In DNA form, the CDR3 reads TGTGCTGCGGGACGACAACGCCGGGAGCTGTTTTTT. Its protein is CAAGRQRRELFF.

DNA of the CDR3: TGTGCCAGCAGTCTCGCCGATGGGAGTAGTAGGGGCACAGATACGCAGTATTTT. This gives the protein CASSLADGSSRGTDTQYF. V gene TRBV4-2 combines with J gene TRBJ2-3; D perhaps matches TRBD2 (5 bases). The V gene's germline CDR1 is LGHNA and CDR2 YNFKEQ. V shed 6 bases and J shed 1 base, with 23 bases lying between them. The CDR3 covers 18 residues.

This clonotype has more than one count but fewer than ten. This chain uses TRBV20-1 with TRBJ2-3; the D gene is possibly TRBD2 (5 bases). With 1 base removed from V and 1 base from J, the gap between germline ends came to 15 bases. Germline assignment: CDR1 DFQATT and CDR2 SNEGSKA (reference sequence). There are 16 residues in the CDR3. This CDR3 is CSARAPLGSGTDTQYF. DNA for the CDR3: TGCAGTGCTAGAGCCCCACTAGGTTCGGGCACAGATACGCAGTATTTT.

The chain is built from TRBV4-1 and TRBJ2-1, with TRBD2 matching over 10 bases. Germline V gives CDR1 MGHRA, CDR2 YSYEKL. Trimming cost V 2 bases and J 1 base; bases outside gene matches: 5. The CDR3 spans 17 residues. CDR3 nucleotide sequence: TGCGCCAGCAGCCAACGGATAGCGGGGGGTTCCTACAATGAGCAGTTCTTC. This translates into CASSQRIAGGSYNEQFF.

J is TRBJ1-6 and V is TRBV2, with no clear D. The CDR3 runs 16 residues. Trimming stripped 4 bases from V and 10 bases from J, with 20 bases between. Germline V gene data show CDR1 as SNHLY and CDR2 as FYNNEI. CDR3 sequence (DNA): TGTGCCAGCAGTGGTTGGGATGGACCCGACGGATCACCCCTCCACTTT. This gives the protein CASSGWDGPDGSPLHF.

The rearrangement uses TRBV4-3 and TRBJ2-2; 7 bases map to TRBD1. This CDR3 is built from 17 residues. Per germline, CDR1 LGHNA and CDR2 YSLEER. The trim removed 1 base at V and 3 bases at J, leaving 8 bases unmatched. The CDR3 here is CASSQGRDSSYTGELFF. The CDR3, as DNA: TGCGCCAGCAGCCAAGGAAGGGACAGCTCCTACACCGGGGAGCTGTTTTTT.

This clonotype has only a few counts. The chain recombines TRBV28 with TRBJ2-7; possibly TRBD2 for D (6 bases). The V and J ends lost 10 bases and 1 base respectively, with 14 bases between them. The germline gives CDR1 MDHEN, CDR2 SYDVKM. The CDR3 is 13 amino acids. CDR3 in DNA: TGTGCCATCGGGGGTCACACGTCCTACGAGCAGTACTTC. Translated: CAIGGHTSYEQYF.

This clonotype has a count of ten or more. The chain couples TRBV5-1 to TRBJ2-3, with 8 bases lining up with TRBD1. The V and J ends lost 6 bases and 2 bases, in that order; junction bases with no gene match: 8. From germline, CDR1 is SGHRS and CDR2 YFSETQ. The CDR3 has 15 residues. CDR3 loop: CASMEQGGPTDTQYF. CDR3 nucleotide sequence: TGCGCCAGCATGGAACAGGGGGGTCCCACAGATACGCAGTATTTT.

This clonotype has at least ten counts. The chain combines TRBV7-2 with TRBJ2-3; 8 bases align to TRBD2. V lost 5 bases and J lost 2; bases outside the gene matches: 6. This CDR3 is 15 amino acids long. Germline CDR1 reads SGHTA; CDR2 reads FQGNSA. Written as DNA, the CDR3 is TGTGCCAGCAGCAGAACGGGGGGGGCCACAGATACGCAGTATTTT. This encodes CASSRTGGATDTQYF.

The chain links TRBV18 to TRBJ2-1; unclear D gene. Germline assignment: CDR1 KGHSH and CDR2 LQKENI. Trimming stripped 1 base from V and 8 bases from J, with 6 bases between. The CDR3 has 12 amino acids. The CDR3 reads CASSPLTDEQFF. CDR3 DNA sequence: TGTGCCAGCTCACCACTTACGGATGAGCAGTTCTTC. The full variable domain, rest sourced from reference TRBV18 and TRBJ2-1, is NAGVMQNPRHLVRRRGQEARLRCSPMKGHSHVYWYRQLPEEGLKFMVYLQKENIIDESGMPKERFSAEFPKEGPSILRIQQVVRGDSAAYFCASSPLTDEQFFGPGTRLTVL.

This clonotype was detected ten times or more. The rearrangement uses TRBV20-1 and TRBJ2-3; no definite D call. The CDR3 totals 15 residues. Trimming left V 4 bases short and J 1 base short, with 15 bases between. In germline, CDR1 is DFQATT, CDR2 SNEGSKA (reference sequence). CDR3 amino acids: CSAIPLDHGTDTQYF. The CDR3, as DNA: TGCAGTGCTATACCTCTGGACCATGGCACAGATACGCAGTATTTT.

About this clonotype itself: A much bigger clone sits one base away, suggesting this may be a read error. Here the CDR3 omits its conserved ending phenylalanine or tryptophan, so a read error is the likely source. Because the CDR3's place on the DNA is in doubt, the DNA is left out and the CDR3 is given as listed by TCRdb. The J gene is TRBJ1-1, the V gene TRBV21-1. TRBV21-1 is described as a pseudogene. A total of 10 residues make up the CDR3, ends included. The CDR3 loop is CASSKRRAFY.

Ten or more counts support this clonotype. The chain carries TRBV6-5 and TRBJ1-5, with no clear D. Looked up from germline, CDR1 is MNHEY and CDR2 is SVGAGI. The CDR3 is 12 amino acids. Trimming pared 4 bases from V and 4 bases from J, leaving 5 bases between. CDR3 in amino acids: CASSSPNQPQHF. The CDR3 DNA follows: TGTGCCAGCAGTTCCCCAAATCAGCCCCAGCATTTT.

In its sample, this clonotype was seen a few times. The J gene is TRBJ1-6, the V gene TRBV5-5; no clear D. The CDR3 is made up of 12 amino acids. CDR1 and CDR2 from the germline V gene are SGHKS and YYEKEE (reference sequence). Trimming removed 2 bases at V and 9 bases at J, with 6 bases between. The CDR3 loop is CASSFGFSPLHF. Here the CDR3 DNA reads TGTGCCAGCAGCTTCGGGTTTTCACCCCTCCACTTT.

This clonotype was detected only a few times. The chain employs TRBV2 and TRBJ1-2, with D possibly matching TRBD1 (6 bases). CDR1 is SNHLY and CDR2 is FYNNEI in the germline V gene. This CDR3 is 14 amino acids long. Trimming took 4 bases from V and 10 from J, leaving 19 bases between them. CDR3 in DNA: TGTGCCAGCAGTGCCGAGAAAAGGGGGGATCACTACACCTTC. It codes for CASSAEKRGDHYTF.

This clonotype was counted at least ten times. The chain employs TRBV3-1 and TRBJ2-3; TRBD2 aligns across 10 bases. V lost 0 bases and J lost 4; bases outside the gene matches: 4. The germline V gene has CDR1 LGHDT and CDR2 YNNKEL (reference sequence). This CDR3 region has 16 residues. CDR3 nucleotide sequence: TGTGCCAGCAGCCAAGATCGGCTAGCGGGGGCAGATACGCAGTATTTT. Translation: CASSQDRLAGADTQYF.

This clonotype qualifies as medium-sized. The chain employs TRBV6-5 and TRBJ1-1; tentative D call: TRBD1 (5 bases). The CDR3 totals 13 residues. Between the trimmed V and J ends, which lost 8 bases and 4 bases, there was a span of 14 bases. The germline gives CDR1 MNHEY, CDR2 SVGAGI. The DNA of the CDR3 is TGTGCCAGCTCAGGGTCAGGGACCACTGAAGCTTTCTTT. It codes for CASSGSGTTEAFF.